The text below deals with one TCR beta chain. Which antigen it targets is not known. Within one base of it there is no much larger clone, and no base qualities were kept. This specimen belongs to a study of blood T cell repertoires in COVID-19 (dated by TCRdb to about 2020). At the level of the whole study: The collaborator samples originated in the United States, Italy and Spain and spanned the acute and convalescent phases of COVID-19. The repertoires were released in a freely available public database meant as a resource for research on the immune response to SARS-CoV-2. The sample metadata nearly always contained a de-identified subject ID, COVID-19 status, age in years and sex. The material from the prospective study consisted of cDNA or gDNA derived from T cells, B-cell-depleted T cells, or PBMCs. The samples were drawn from the first 160 participants of the ongoing ImmuneRACE study and from roughly 1,300 subjects provided by 6 global collaborators. The dataset comprised deeply sampled blood TCRbeta repertoires from subjects exposed to, actively infected with, or recovered from COVID-19. Where available, HLA class I and class II types were taken from metadata supplied by the sample provider and were not determined by assay-based typing. The paper's findings and limits, for the study overall: The amount of clinical and demographic metadata varied by source and participant and was provided uncurated.

Each collaborating institution followed its own protocols to collect whole blood in K2EDTA tubes. For TCRbeta analysis, collaborators shipped samples in one of three forms: frozen whole blood, isolated PBMCs, or DNA extracted from either of those sample types. TCRbeta CDR3 regions were amplified from genomic DNA by means of the immunoSEQ Assay, a bias-controlled multiplex PCR. Turning to the authors' computational methods: The number of nucleated cells in each sample was estimated from the amplification of reference gene primers within the assay. Sequence reads were collapsed and filtered to measure the absolute abundance of every unique TCRbeta CDR3 rearrangement. For each sample, productive Simpson clonality was calculated by taking the square root of Simpson's diversity index across productive rearrangements. The source is immuneACCESS, and TCRdb retained only in-frame sequences with V and J called. Part of the clones is not carried over; for the studies checked, unresolved V genes explain less than half of this, and the remainder is unexplained. V, J and clone size were drawn from that table, and D and trimming were deduced from the DNA. Within this sample are about 89,000 clones, with 88% of them counted one time only. Over 0.45% of the sample is held by the ten biggest clonotypes.

The germline V gene encodes CDR1 SGHDN and CDR2 FVKESK. The germline V and J ends show losses of 4 bases and 3 bases respectively, and no gene match explains 3 bases of the junction. The cysteine opens and the phenylalanine closes a CDR3 of 14 amino acids. Only the CDR3 portion is preserved as DNA: 42 bases, with reading frame beginning at the first base. This sequence uses TRBV14 and TRBJ2-7, and 10 junctional nucleotides match TRBD2. The sample consisted of peripheral blood. This receptor was taken from a man between 60 and 70 years old with acute or convalescent COVID-19. The DNA sequence is given as TGTGCCAGCAGCCTGACTAGCGGGCTCTACGAGCAGTACTTC. Its translation is CASSLTSGLYEQYF.